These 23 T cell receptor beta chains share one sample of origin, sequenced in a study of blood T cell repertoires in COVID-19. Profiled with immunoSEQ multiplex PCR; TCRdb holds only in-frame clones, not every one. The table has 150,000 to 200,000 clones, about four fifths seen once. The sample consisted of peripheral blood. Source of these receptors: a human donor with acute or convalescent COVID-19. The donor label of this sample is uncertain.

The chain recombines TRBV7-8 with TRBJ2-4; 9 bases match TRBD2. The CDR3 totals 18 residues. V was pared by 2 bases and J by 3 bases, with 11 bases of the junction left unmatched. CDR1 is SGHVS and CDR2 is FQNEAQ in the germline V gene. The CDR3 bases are TGTGCCAGCAGCTTACCCCGCCGGCTAGCGGGGAGCAAAAACATTCAGTACTTC. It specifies CASSLPRRLAGSKNIQYF.

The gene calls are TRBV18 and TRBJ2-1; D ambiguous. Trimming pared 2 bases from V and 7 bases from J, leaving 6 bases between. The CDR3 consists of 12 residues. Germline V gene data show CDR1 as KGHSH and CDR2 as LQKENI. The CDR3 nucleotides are TGTGCCAGCTCACCAGGTCAGAATGAGCAGTTCTTC. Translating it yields CASSPGQNEQFF.

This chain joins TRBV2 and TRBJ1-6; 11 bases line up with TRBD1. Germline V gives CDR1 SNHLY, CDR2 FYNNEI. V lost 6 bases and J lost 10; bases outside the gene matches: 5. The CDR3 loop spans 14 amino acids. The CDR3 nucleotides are TGTGCCAGCAGCTCCGGGACAGGGGGATCACCCCTCCACTTT. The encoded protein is CASSSGTGGSPLHF. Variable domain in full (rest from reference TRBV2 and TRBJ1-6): EPEVTQTPSHQVTQMGQEVILRCVPISNHLYFYWYRQILGQKVEFLVSFYNNEISEKSEIFDDQFSVERPDGSNFTLKIRSTKLEDSAMYFCASSSGTGGSPLHFGNGTRLTVT.

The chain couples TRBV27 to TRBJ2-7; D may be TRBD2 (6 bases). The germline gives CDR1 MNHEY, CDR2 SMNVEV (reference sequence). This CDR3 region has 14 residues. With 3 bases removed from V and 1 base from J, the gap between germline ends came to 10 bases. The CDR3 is CASSLRGESYEQYF. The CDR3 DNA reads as TGTGCCAGCAGTTTGCGGGGAGAGTCCTACGAGCAGTACTTC.

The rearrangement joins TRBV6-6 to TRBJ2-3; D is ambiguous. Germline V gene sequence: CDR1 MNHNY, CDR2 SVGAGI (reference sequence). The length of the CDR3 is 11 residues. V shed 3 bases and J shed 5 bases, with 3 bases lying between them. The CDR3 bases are TGTGCCAGCAGTTATCTAGATACGCAGTATTTT. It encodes CASSYLDTQYF.

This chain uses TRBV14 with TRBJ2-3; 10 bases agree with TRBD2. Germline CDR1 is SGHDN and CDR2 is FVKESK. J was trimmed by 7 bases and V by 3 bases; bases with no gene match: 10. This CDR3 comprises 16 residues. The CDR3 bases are TGTGCCAGCAGCCACCAGGCTAGCGGGAGAGAACATACGCAGTATTTT. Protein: CASSHQASGREHTQYF. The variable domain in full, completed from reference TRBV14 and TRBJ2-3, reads EAGVTQFPSHSVIEKGQTVTLRCDPISGHDNLYWYRRVMGKEIKFLLHFVKESKQDESGMPNNRFLAERTGGTYSTLKVQPAELEDSGVYFCASSHQASGREHTQYFGPGTRLTVL.

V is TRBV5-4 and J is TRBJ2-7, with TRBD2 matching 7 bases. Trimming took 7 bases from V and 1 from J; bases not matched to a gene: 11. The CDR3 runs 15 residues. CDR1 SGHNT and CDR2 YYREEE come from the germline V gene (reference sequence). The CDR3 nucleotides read TGTGCCAGCGGTTCTGCGTCGGGAGGTTCCTACGAGCAGTACTTC. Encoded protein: CASGSASGGSYEQYF.

CDR3: CASSAMDRDVAEAFF. CDR3 in DNA: TGTGCCAGCAGTGCTATGGACAGGGATGTCGCTGAAGCTTTCTTT. This chain uses TRBV5-6 with TRBJ1-1; 8 positions match TRBD1. The germline V gene encodes CDR1 SGHDT and CDR2 YYEEEE. The V and J ends lost 5 bases and 6 bases, in that order; junction bases with no gene match: 12. The CDR3 covers 15 residues.

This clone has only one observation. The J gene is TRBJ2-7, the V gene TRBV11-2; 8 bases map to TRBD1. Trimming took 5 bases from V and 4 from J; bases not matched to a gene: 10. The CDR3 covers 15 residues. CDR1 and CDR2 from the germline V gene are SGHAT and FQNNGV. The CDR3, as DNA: TGTGCCAGCAGCGGTGGGACAGGCGAGGGTTACGAGCAGTACTTC. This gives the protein CASSGGTGEGYEQYF.

CDR3 sequence: CASRKGTGSVGYGYTF. The CDR3 DNA sequence: TGTGCCAGCAGGAAGGGGACAGGGTCAGTGGGCTATGGCTACACCTTC. This chain joins TRBV7-8 and TRBJ1-2, with 9 bases identical to TRBD1. Germline assignment: CDR1 SGHVS and CDR2 FQNEAQ. The CDR3 covers 16 residues. The V segment lost 6 bases and the J segment 4 bases; nucleotides outside the gene matches: 12.

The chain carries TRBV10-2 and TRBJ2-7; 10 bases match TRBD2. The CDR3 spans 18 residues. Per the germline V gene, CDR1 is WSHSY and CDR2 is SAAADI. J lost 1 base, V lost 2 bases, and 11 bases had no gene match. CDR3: CASSEGGLADLISYEQYF. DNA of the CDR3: TGCGCCAGCAGTGAGGGAGGACTAGCGGACCTTATTTCCTACGAGCAGTACTTC.

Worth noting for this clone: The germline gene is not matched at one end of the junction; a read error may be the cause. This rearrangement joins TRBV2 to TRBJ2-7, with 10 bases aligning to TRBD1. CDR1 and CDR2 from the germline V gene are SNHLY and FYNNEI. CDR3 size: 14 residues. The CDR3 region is CASSEDRGLYEQYF. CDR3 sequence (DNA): TGTGCCAGCAGCGAAGACAGGGGGCTTTACGAGCAGTACTTC.

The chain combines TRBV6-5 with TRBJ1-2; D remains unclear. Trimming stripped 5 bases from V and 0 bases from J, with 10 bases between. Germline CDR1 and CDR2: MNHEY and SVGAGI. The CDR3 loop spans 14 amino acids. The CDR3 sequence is CASSLRDPNYGYTF. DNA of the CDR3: TGTGCCAGCAGTCTCCGGGATCCTAACTATGGCTACACCTTC.

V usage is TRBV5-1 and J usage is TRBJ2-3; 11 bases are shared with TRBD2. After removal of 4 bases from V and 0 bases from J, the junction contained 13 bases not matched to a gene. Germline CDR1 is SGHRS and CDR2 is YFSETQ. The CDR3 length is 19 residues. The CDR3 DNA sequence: TGCGCCAGCAGCCAAAAACAAGGGAGACTAGCGGGGAGCACAGATACGCAGTATTTT. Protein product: CASSQKQGRLAGSTDTQYF.

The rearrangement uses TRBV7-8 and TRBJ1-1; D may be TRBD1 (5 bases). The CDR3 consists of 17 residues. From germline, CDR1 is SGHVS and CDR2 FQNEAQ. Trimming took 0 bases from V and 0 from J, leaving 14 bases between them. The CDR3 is CASSLAHGGGMNTEAFF. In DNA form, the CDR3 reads TGTGCCAGCAGCTTAGCGCATGGGGGGGGGATGAACACTGAAGCTTTCTTT.

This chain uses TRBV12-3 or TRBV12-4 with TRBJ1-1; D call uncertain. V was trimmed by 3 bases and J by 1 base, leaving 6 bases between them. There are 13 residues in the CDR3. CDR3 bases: TGTGCCAGCAGTTTCGGAGGGAACACTGAAGCTTTCTTT. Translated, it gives CASSFGGNTEAFF.

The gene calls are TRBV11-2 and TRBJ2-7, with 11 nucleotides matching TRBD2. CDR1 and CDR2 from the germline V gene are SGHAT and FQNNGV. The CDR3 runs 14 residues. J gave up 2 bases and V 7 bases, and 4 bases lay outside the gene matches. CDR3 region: CASTPSGGPYEQYF. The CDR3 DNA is TGTGCCAGCACCCCTAGCGGGGGGCCCTACGAGCAGTACTTC. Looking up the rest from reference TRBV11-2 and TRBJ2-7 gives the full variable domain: EAGVAQSPRYKIIEKRQSVAFWCNPISGHATLYWYQQILGQGPKLLIQFQNNGVVDDSQLPKDRFSAERLKGVDSTLKIQPAKLEDSAVYLCASTPSGGPYEQYFGPGTRLTVT.

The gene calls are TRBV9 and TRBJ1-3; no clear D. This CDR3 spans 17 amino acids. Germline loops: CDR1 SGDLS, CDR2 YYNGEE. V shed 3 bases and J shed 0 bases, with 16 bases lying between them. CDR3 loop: CASSALLTPGSGNTIYF. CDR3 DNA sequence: TGTGCCAGCAGCGCCCTTTTGACCCCGGGCTCTGGAAACACCATATATTTT.

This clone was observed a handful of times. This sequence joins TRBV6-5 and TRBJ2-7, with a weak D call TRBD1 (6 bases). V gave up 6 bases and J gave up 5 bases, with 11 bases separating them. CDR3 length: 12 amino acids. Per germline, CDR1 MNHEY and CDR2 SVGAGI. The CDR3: CASRVNRDEQYF. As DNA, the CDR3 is TGTGCCAGCAGGGTAAACAGGGACGAGCAGTACTTC.

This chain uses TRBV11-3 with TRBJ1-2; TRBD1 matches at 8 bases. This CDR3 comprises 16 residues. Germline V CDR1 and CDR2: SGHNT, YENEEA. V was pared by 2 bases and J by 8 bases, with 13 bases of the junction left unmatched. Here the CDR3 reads CASSLKEWARGRGYTF. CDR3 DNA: TGTGCCAGCAGCTTAAAAGAGTGGGCCAGGGGGCGAGGCTACACCTTC.

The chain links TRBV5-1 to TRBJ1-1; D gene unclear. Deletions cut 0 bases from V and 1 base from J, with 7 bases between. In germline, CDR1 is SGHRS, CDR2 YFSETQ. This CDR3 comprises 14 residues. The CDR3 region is CASSLAGENTEAFF. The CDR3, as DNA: TGCGCCAGCAGCTTGGCTGGAGAGAACACTGAAGCTTTCTTT.

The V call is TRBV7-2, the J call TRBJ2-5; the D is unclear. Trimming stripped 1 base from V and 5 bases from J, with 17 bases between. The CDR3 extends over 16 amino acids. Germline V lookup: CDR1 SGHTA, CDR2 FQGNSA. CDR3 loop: CASSLGATNFDETQYF. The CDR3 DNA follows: TGTGCCAGCAGCTTAGGGGCCACGAACTTTGATGAGACCCAGTACTTC.

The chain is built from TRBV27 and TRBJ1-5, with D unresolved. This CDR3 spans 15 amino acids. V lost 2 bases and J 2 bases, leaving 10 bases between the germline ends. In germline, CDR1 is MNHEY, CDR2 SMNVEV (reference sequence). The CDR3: CASSLRPEGNQPQHF. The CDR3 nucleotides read TGTGCCAGCAGTTTAAGGCCAGAGGGCAATCAGCCCCAGCATTTT.